Each of the 20 T cell receptor beta chains below was sequenced from the same sample in a study of CDR3 diversity in severe acne (dated by TCRdb to about 2019). The protocol used for the library was PCR. The listed sequencing device is Illumina HiSeq 2000. The public sequencing data were trimmed at Q25 with fastp and processed into clonotypes with MiXCR by TCRdb, which kept only in-frame beta chains. Rows with one shared CDR3 protein collapse into an entry with the most common genes and DNA. In this sample the table shows around 85,000 distinct CDR3 sequences, under 55% of which occur a single time. The ten top clones hold around a tenth of the sample. The specimen was blood. The receptor set was obtained from a male donor with severe acne vulgaris.

The chain has TRBV2 and TRBJ2-7, with TRBD2 matching over 8 bases. CDR1 and CDR2 from the germline V gene are SNHLY and FYNNEI. CDR3 size: 14 residues. V was clipped by 6 bases and J by 2 bases; unmatched bases: 6. CDR3 sequence: CASRGTSRPYEQYF. The CDR3 region has the DNA TGTGCCAGCAGGGGGACTAGTCGGCCCTACGAGCAGTACTTC. The whole variable domain, filled in from reference TRBV2 and TRBJ2-7, reads EPEVTQTPSHQVTQMGQEVILRCVPISNHLYFYWYRQILGQKVEFLVSFYNNEISEKSEIFDDQFSVERPDGSNFTLKIRSTKLEDSAMYFCASRGTSRPYEQYFGPGTRLTVT.

This clonotype was seen more than once but under ten times. V is TRBV10-3 and J is TRBJ2-7; TRBD1 or TRBD2 may be the D gene (5 bases each). Between the trimmed V and J ends, which lost 3 bases and 6 bases, there was a span of 9 bases. Germline CDR1 is ENHRY and CDR2 is SYGVKD. This CDR3 is built from 12 residues. CDR3 coding DNA: TGTGCCATCAGTGAAGGGACGACCGAGCAGTACTTC. Translating it yields CAISEGTTEQYF.

Details on this clonotype: Possible read error: a much larger clone is one base away. J is TRBJ2-5 and V is TRBV7-2; D is unresolved. The CDR3 has 14 residues. Germline CDR1 is SGHTA and CDR2 is FQGNSA. DNA for the CDR3: TGTGCCAGCGGCTTAGGTCCAAACCAAGAGACCCAGTACTTC. Translation: CASGLGPNQETQYF. Full variable domain (rest looked up from reference TRBV7-2 and TRBJ2-5): GAGVSQSPSNKVTEKGKDVELRCDPISGHTALYWYRQSLGQGLEFLIYFQGNSAPDKSGLPSDRFSAERTGGSVSTLTIQRTQQEDSAVYLCASGLGPNQETQYFGPGTRLLVL.

The table lists this clonotype with a few counts. The rearrangement uses TRBV5-1 and TRBJ1-4; D is unresolved. V lost 0 bases to trimming and J lost 10 bases, with 10 bases between them. This CDR3 region has 13 residues. Germline V gene sequence: CDR1 SGHRS, CDR2 YFSETQ. The CDR3 nucleotides are TGCGCCAGCAGCTTGGGTCGTCAACGAAAACTGTTTTTT. Amino acids: CASSLGRQRKLFF.

At least ten counts were recorded for this clonotype. This chain connects TRBV6-1 to TRBJ1-4; D is ambiguous. Looked up from germline, CDR1 is MNHNS and CDR2 is SASEGT. This CDR3 contains 14 residues. The V end lost 7 bases, the J end lost 0 bases, and 9 bases lay between the germline ends. Here the CDR3 reads CASTVGATNEKLFF. The CDR3 DNA is TGTGCCAGCACCGTGGGCGCAACTAATGAAAAACTGTTTTTT.

The chain uses TRBV2 and TRBJ2-1; 14 nucleotides match TRBD2. The CDR3 extends over 16 amino acids. CDR1 is SNHLY and CDR2 is FYNNEI in the germline V gene. V trimming: 6 bases; J trimming: 5 bases; junction bases outside the gene matches: 6. CDR3 sequence reads: CASSTGTSGRDNEQFF. Here the CDR3 DNA reads TGTGCCAGCAGCACCGGGACTAGCGGGAGAGACAATGAGCAGTTCTTC.

This clonotype was detected ten times or more. The J gene is TRBJ2-7, the V gene TRBV7-9; 13 bases are shared with TRBD2. The junction had 17 bases not matched to a gene; V was cut back by 5 bases and J by 7 bases. The CDR3 is made up of 18 amino acids. The germline V gene has CDR1 SEHNR and CDR2 FQNEAQ (reference sequence). The CDR3: CASSHTGTSGTSRWEQYF. For the CDR3, the DNA is TGTGCCAGCAGCCACACGGGGACTAGCGGGACCTCGAGGTGGGAGCAGTACTTC.

Written as DNA, the CDR3 is TGTGCCAGCAGCTTTTCGGCCAGGGAATCAACTAATGAAAAACTGTTTTTT. Translated, it gives CASSFSARESTNEKLFF. The chain links TRBV7-8 to TRBJ1-4, with D possibly TRBD1 on 5 matching bases. There are 17 residues in the CDR3. V was cut by 3 bases and J by 0 bases, with 14 bases left in between. CDR1 and CDR2 from the germline V gene are SGHVS and FQNEAQ.

With regard to this clonotype: A much larger clone lies one base from this, so it may be a read error. The chain employs TRBV11-1 and TRBJ2-7, with D perhaps being TRBD1 or TRBD2 (6 bases each). CDR1 is SGHAT and CDR2 is FQDESV in the germline V gene (reference sequence). The CDR3 extends over 15 amino acids. The CDR3 spells CASSLGGGGVYGQYF. In nucleotides, the CDR3 is TGTGCCAGCAGCTTAGGAGGAGGGGGTGTCTACGGGCAGTACTTC.

The chain has TRBV7-6 and TRBJ2-2; D is perhaps TRBD1 (6 bases). Germline V gene lookup returns CDR1 SGHVS and CDR2 FNYEAQ. This CDR3 region has 15 residues. The V gene lost 1 base and the J gene lost 9 bases, with 15 bases spanning the gap. The CDR3 DNA reads TGTGCCAGCAGCTTAGGGACCGAAACAGGGAGGGAGCTGTTTTTT. Protein product: CASSLGTETGRELFF. Complete variable domain (other parts from reference TRBV7-6 and TRBJ2-2): GAGVSQSPRYKVTKRGQDVALRCDPISGHVSLYWYRQALGQGPEFLTYFNYEAQQDKSGLPNDRFSAERPEGSISTLTIQRTEQRDSAMYRCASSLGTETGRELFFGEGSRLTVL.

The chain joins TRBV19 to TRBJ1-6; the D is unclear. Germline loops: CDR1 LNHDA, CDR2 SQIVND (reference sequence). The CDR3 is made up of 12 amino acids. The ends were cut back, 7 bases at V and 10 bases at J, with 11 bases in the middle. The CDR3 spells CASKHGRSPLHF. Written as DNA, the CDR3 is TGTGCCAGTAAGCATGGGCGATCACCCCTCCACTTT.

The chain employs TRBV24-1 and TRBJ2-3; 9 bases are shared with TRBD2. The V segment lost 9 bases and the J segment 3 bases; nucleotides outside the gene matches: 6. The germline gives CDR1 KGHDR, CDR2 SFDVKD. This CDR3 is 14 amino acids long. CDR3 nucleotide sequence: TGTGCCACCCGGGCTGCGGGAGGGACAGATACGCAGTATTTT. Translating gives CATRAAGGTDTQYF.

The rearrangement links TRBV4-3 to TRBJ1-4; D is perhaps TRBD1 (5 bases). V gave up 1 base and J gave up 6 bases, with 15 bases separating them. The CDR3 sequence is 16 residues long. The V gene's germline CDR1 is LGHNA and CDR2 YSLEER. CDR3 sequence (DNA): TGCGCCAGCAGCCAAGCGGAACGGGGCTTTGATGAAAAACTGTTTTTT. Translated: CASSQAERGFDEKLFF.

In this sample, this clonotype turned up once. The DNA is omitted, as the CDR3 cannot be located on it reliably, and the CDR3 follows TCRdb's listing. V usage is TRBV12-3 or TRBV12-4 and J usage is TRBJ1-3; the table assigns TRBD1, which was not confirmed against the DNA. The CDR3 region is 19 residues in length, termini included. CDR3 sequence: CASSLEGAEAFFGQGTIYF.

As DNA, the CDR3 is TGTGCCAGCACATTGGGTAGCGGGAGCACAGATACGCAGTATTTT. Its translation is CASTLGSGSTDTQYF. The chain carries TRBV6-4 and TRBJ2-3, with 7 bases that match TRBD2. Germline V gives CDR1 MRHNA, CDR2 SNTAGT. After removal of 7 bases from V and 0 bases from J, the junction contained 7 bases not matched to a gene. This CDR3 has 15 amino acids.

The J gene is TRBJ2-5, the V gene TRBV10-3; 8 bases agree with TRBD1. Matching the DNA end better, TRBJ2-7 makes the J call doubtful. Germline V gene data show CDR1 as ENHRY and CDR2 as SYGVKD. The CDR3 has 17 residues. The CDR3 DNA reads TGTGCCATCAGTGATGTATCCGGGGGACAGGCTTGGAACGAGCAGTACTTC. Protein product: CAISDVSGGQAWNEQYF.

Regarding this clonotype: Since a much larger clone is just one base distant, this may be a read error. The CDR3 ends on some other residue instead of the conserved phenylalanine or tryptophan, so this is likely a read error. The chain couples TRBV29-1 to TRBJ2-5; D call uncertain. V lost 3 bases to trimming and J lost 5 bases, with 10 bases between them. The CDR3 runs 12 residues. Germline lookup yields CDR1 SQVTM and CDR2 ANQGSEA. CDR3 sequence reads: CSVEFLRETQYL. The CDR3 coding sequence is TGCAGCGTTGAGTTTCTACGGGAGACCCAGTACCTC.

With respect to this clonotype: This may stem from a read error, because a much larger clone lies one nucleotide away. The V gene is TRBV20-1, the J gene TRBJ2-1; TRBD2 matches at 9 bases. Germline V gene lookup returns CDR1 DFQATT and CDR2 SNEGSKA (reference sequence). This CDR3 spans 15 amino acids. J was trimmed by 12 bases and V by 6 bases; bases with no gene match: 18. The CDR3 is CSALGMREGRHGQFF. The CDR3 DNA sequence: TGCAGTGCCCTTGGGATGCGGGAGGGGCGGCATGGGCAGTTCTTC.

V and J are TRBV6-2 or TRBV6-3 and TRBJ1-1, with a possible D match to TRBD1 (6 bases). Germline V gene data show CDR1 as MNHEY and CDR2 as SVGEGT. The CDR3 sequence is 15 residues long. Trimming stripped 5 bases from V and 4 bases from J, with 17 bases between. CDR3 in DNA: TGTGCCAGCAGTACCGAGACAGGCTGGGGCACTGAAGCTTTCTTT. This gives the protein CASSTETGWGTEAFF.

V is TRBV7-9 and J is TRBJ2-2, with 10 bases matching TRBD2. The CDR3 loop spans 16 amino acids. Germline CDR1 and CDR2: SEHNR and FQNEAQ (reference sequence). The ends lost 4 bases at V and 2 bases at J; junction bases unmatched: 4. The CDR3 loop is CASSSGLAANTGELFF. The CDR3 DNA reads TGTGCCAGCAGCTCCGGACTAGCGGCCAACACCGGGGAGCTGTTTTTT. Full variable domain (remainder filled in from reference TRBV7-9 and TRBJ2-2): DTGVSQNPRHKITKRGQNVTFRCDPISEHNRLYWYRQTLGQGPEFLTYFQNEAQLEKSRLLSDRFSAERPKGSFSTLEIQRTEQGDSAMYLCASSSGLAANTGELFFGEGSRLTVL.